The 7 T cell receptor beta chains below all came from one sample that was sequenced in a study of tumor-infiltrating lymphocytes in primary liver carcinoma. The investigators made TCR beta cDNA from 400 to 500 ng total RNA, using a constant-region primer. Library construction for TCR beta comprised three nested multiplex PCR rounds performed with slightly modified ARM-PCR. Amplification in the first two PCR rounds was performed using TRBV1-TRBV30 forward primers and a C-beta reverse primer for around 9 cycles each. TCRdb recomputed calls from the multiplex PCR reads with MiXCR, one row per CDR3 protein. Here the sample spans some 190,000 distinct CDR3 sequences, around four fifths being singletons. Unsorted bulk tissue, about 20-32 mg of it, served as the source for co-extraction of RNA and DNA. Sequenced input: tumor tissue from primary liver carcinoma. Receptors originate from a man aged 40-49 years with primary liver carcinoma and hepatitis B virus infection.

As for this clonotype: Sequence at one end of the junction differs from germline and may be a read error. The chain couples TRBV10-3 to TRBJ2-3; tentative D call: TRBD2 (6 bases). This CDR3 has 16 residues. Germline V gene data show CDR1 as ENHRY and CDR2 as SYGVKD. DNA for the CDR3: TGTGCCATTAGTGAGTCCTGGAAGGGAGGCTCAGATACGCAGTATTTT. Translating it yields CAISESWKGGSDTQYF.

Of note for this clonotype: The germline gene is not matched at one end of the junction; a read error may be the cause. The chain employs TRBV4-2 and TRBJ2-1, with 10 bases matching TRBD2. CDR3 length: 17 amino acids. CDR1 is LGHNA, CDR2 YNFKEQ, per germline. The CDR3 nucleotides read TGTGCCAGCAACCAAGCAGGGGTTAGCGGGAGGTACAATGAGCAGTTATTC. Translation gives CASNQAGVSGRYNEQLF.

As to this clonotype: A read error is likely, as this CDR3 ends without the conserved phenylalanine or tryptophan. The V call is TRBV24-1, the J call TRBJ1-5, with TRBD1 matching over 9 bases. Per germline, CDR1 KGHDR and CDR2 SFDVKD. V gave up 9 bases and J gave up 3 bases; unmatched junction bases: 11. This CDR3 spans 16 amino acids. The CDR3 region has the DNA TGTGCCACCCGGGACAGGGTCACATATATCAATCAGCCCCAGCATCTT. Its translation: CATRDRVTYINQPQHL.

On this clonotype: Compared with germline, one end of the junction differs, possibly owing to a read error. This chain links TRBV29-1 with TRBJ2-1, with TRBD1 matching over 7 bases. The CDR3 is 14 amino acids. Germline values: CDR1 SQVTM, CDR2 ANQGSEA. Here the CDR3 reads CCVETGDPYNEQFF. CDR3 nucleotide sequence: TGTTGTGTTGAAACAGGGGACCCCTACAATGAGCAGTTCTTC.

A word on this clonotype: Germline is not matched at one junction end, which may reflect a read error. The chain employs TRBV29-1 and TRBJ1-2; D remains unclear. Looked up from germline, CDR1 is SQVTM and CDR2 is ANQGSEA. This CDR3 is built from 17 residues. CDR3 nucleotides: TGCAACGTTGAAGATCTTACGTCGGGGTTGCGGGACTATGGCTACACCTTC. It codes for CNVEDLTSGLRDYGYTF.

The rearrangement joins TRBV6-6 to TRBJ1-5; 8 nucleotides agree with TRBD1. Trimming removed 4 bases from V and 9 bases from J; junction bases left unmatched: 17. Looked up from germline, CDR1 is MNHNY and CDR2 is SVGAGI (reference sequence). CDR3 size: 17 residues. CDR3 DNA sequence: TGTGCCAGCAGTTGGGTTCAGGGGGCAGATAACAATAGGCCCCAGCATTTT. Protein sequence: CASSWVQGADNNRPQHF.

The rearrangement joins TRBV11-1 to TRBJ2-1, with D unclear. The germline CDR1 and CDR2 sequences are SGHAT and FQDESV (reference sequence). The V and J ends lost 7 bases and 6 bases respectively, with 19 bases between them. This CDR3 is 15 amino acids long. CDR3 bases: TGTGCCAGCACCTTCCAGCGACCGCTGGGCAATGAGCAGTTCTTC. Translating gives CASTFQRPLGNEQFF.